One sample yielded the 15 T cell receptor beta chains listed below, sequenced in a study of blood T cell repertoires in COVID-19. This table comes from immunoSEQ multiplex PCR, and its TCRdb copy is limited to in-frame clones, with some not included. The table shows about 62,000 clones, with around 86% occurring only once. The sample was peripheral blood. The source is a man between 65 and 79 years old with acute or convalescent COVID-19.

On this clone: Other nucleotide sequences from this sample produce the same CDR3. The chain carries TRBV5-4 and TRBJ2-3; D not resolved. V was shortened by 0 bases and J by 5 bases, with 7 bases between the two germline ends. CDR1 and CDR2 (germline): SGHNT, YYREEE (reference sequence). The CDR3 is made up of 13 amino acids. This chain's CDR3 is CASSLAGGDTQYF. Here the CDR3 DNA reads TGTGCCAGCAGCTTGGCTGGCGGAGATACGCAGTATTTT.

This rearrangement joins TRBV5-1 to TRBJ2-3; a weak D match, TRBD1 (5 bases). The germline V and J ends were trimmed by 3 bases and 3 bases, with 14 bases remaining between them. CDR1 SGHRS and CDR2 YFSETQ come from the germline V gene. The CDR3 covers 15 residues. CDR3 in DNA: TGCGCCAGCAGCTGGGGAAGGGGCTCAACAGATACGCAGTATTTT. As protein: CASSWGRGSTDTQYF.

The chain couples TRBV7-2 to TRBJ1-2; 9 bases line up with TRBD1. CDR1 SGHTA and CDR2 FQGNSA come from the germline V gene. V dropped 2 bases and J dropped 6; count of bases not matched to a gene: 7. This CDR3 has 15 amino acids. CDR3 in amino acids: CASSLFGTGRDGYTF. The CDR3 bases are TGTGCCAGCAGCTTATTTGGGACAGGGAGAGATGGCTACACCTTC.

The genes are TRBV18 and TRBJ1-6, with 7 bases identical to TRBD1. Germline assignment: CDR1 KGHSH and CDR2 LQKENI. This CDR3 spans 14 amino acids. With 4 bases clipped from V and 9 bases from J, the junction kept 6 bases outside the gene matches. The CDR3 coding sequence is TGTGCCAGCTCACGACAGGGTTCCGTTTCACCCCTCCACTTT. This encodes CASSRQGSVSPLHF.

This clone has a single count. The chain is built from TRBV7-2 and TRBJ2-7; 7 nucleotides agree with TRBD1. The CDR3 covers 15 residues. The V gene's germline CDR1 is SGHTA and CDR2 FQGNSA. With 3 bases clipped from V and 4 bases from J, the junction kept 9 bases outside the gene matches. The CDR3 sequence is CASSFRQGEYYEQYF. As DNA, the CDR3 is TGTGCCAGCAGCTTCCGGCAGGGGGAGTATTACGAGCAGTACTTC.

V usage is TRBV18 and J usage is TRBJ1-2; TRBD1 agrees at 10 bases. This CDR3 is built from 16 residues. Germline V gene data show CDR1 as KGHSH and CDR2 as LQKENI. Germline trimming cut 6 bases from V and 4 bases from J; bases unmatched to any gene: 11. As DNA, the CDR3 is TGTGCCAGCTCTCAGGCGGGGACAGGGGTTCTCTATGGCTACACCTTC. This codes for CASSQAGTGVLYGYTF.

V is TRBV11-2 and J is TRBJ2-7, with D perhaps TRBD2 (5 bases). The CDR3 totals 14 residues. V dropped 5 bases and J dropped 4 bases, with 15 bases sitting between them. Germline CDR1 and CDR2: SGHAT and FQNNGV. The CDR3 region has the DNA TGTGCCAGCAGCCCACACCTAGCAGGTTACGAGCAGTACTTC. It encodes CASSPHLAGYEQYF.

The gene calls are TRBV5-6 and TRBJ2-7; no clear D. This CDR3 has 15 residues. CDR1 SGHDT and CDR2 YYEEEE come from the germline V gene. V lost 1 base to trimming and J lost 7 bases, with 18 bases between them. The CDR3 loop reads CASSLWPSLFWEQYF. CDR3 nucleotide sequence: TGTGCCAGCAGCTTGTGGCCCTCCCTTTTTTGGGAGCAGTACTTC.

V gene TRBV6-5 combines with J gene TRBJ2-4, with TRBD2 matching over 12 bases. J was trimmed by 4 bases and V by 7 bases; bases with no gene match: 5. This CDR3 has 15 amino acids. CDR1 is MNHEY, CDR2 SVGAGI, per germline. In nucleotides, the CDR3 is TGTGCCAGCATCAACCTAGCGGGGGGGAAAAACATTCAGTACTTC. It is translated as CASINLAGGKNIQYF.

The rearrangement uses TRBV19 and TRBJ1-4; the match to TRBD1 covers 10 bases. The CDR3 covers 19 residues. Germline V gives CDR1 LNHDA, CDR2 SQIVND (reference sequence). After removal of 4 bases from V and 2 bases from J, the junction contained 13 bases not matched to a gene. The CDR3 reads CASSNFLPGQGSTNEKLFF. The CDR3 DNA follows: TGTGCCAGTAGTAATTTTCTACCGGGACAGGGGTCGACTAATGAAAAACTGTTTTTT.

This chain connects TRBV18 to TRBJ1-6, with TRBD1 as a possible D gene (5 bases). Deletions cut 1 base from V and 10 bases from J, with 17 bases between. The germline CDR1 and CDR2 sequences are KGHSH and LQKENI. This CDR3 comprises 16 residues. The CDR3 loop reads CASSPQTGGGVSPLHF. CDR3 in DNA: TGTGCCAGCTCACCACAGACCGGGGGAGGCGTCTCACCCCTCCACTTT.

This rearrangement joins TRBV6-6 to TRBJ1-3; 8 bases fit TRBD1. This CDR3 spans 16 amino acids. The germline CDR1 and CDR2 sequences are MNHNY and SVGAGI (reference sequence). After removal of 8 bases from V and 1 base from J, the junction contained 10 bases not matched to a gene. The DNA for the CDR3 is TGTGCCAGCCTTGATTGGACAGGGCAATCTGGAAACACCATATATTTT. Translation gives CASLDWTGQSGNTIYF.

The chain carries TRBV2 and TRBJ1-5; tentatively, D is TRBD1 (5 bases). Trimming left V 0 bases short and J 6 bases short, with 12 bases between. CDR3 length: 15 amino acids. CDR1 is SNHLY and CDR2 is FYNNEI in the germline V gene. In nucleotides, the CDR3 is TGTGCCAGCAGTGAAGCGCTTGGGGCTGGTCAGCCCCAGCATTTT. This gives the protein CASSEALGAGQPQHF.

The V gene is TRBV27, the J gene TRBJ2-5; 9 bases match TRBD2. The CDR3 runs to 16 residues. The J segment lost 4 bases and the V segment lost 3 bases, leaving 9 bases of the junction unmatched. Germline V lookup: CDR1 MNHEY, CDR2 SMNVEV (reference sequence). CDR3 sequence: CASSFGSGSGAETQYF. Here the CDR3 DNA reads TGTGCCAGCAGTTTCGGTAGCGGGAGTGGGGCAGAGACCCAGTACTTC.

The rearrangement links TRBV13 to TRBJ2-1; the D gene is possibly TRBD1 (6 bases). V shed 4 bases and J shed 3 bases, with 16 bases lying between them. The length of the CDR3 is 16 residues. CDR1 and CDR2 (germline): PRHDT, FYEKMQ (reference sequence). The CDR3, as DNA: TGTGCCAGCAGCTCAACCCTGCGACAGGTCTACAATGAGCAGTTCTTC. It codes for CASSSTLRQVYNEQFF.